This T cell receptor beta chain was sequenced in a study of cytomegalovirus exposure and HLA in healthy donors. Study-wide results and limits: Apparent HLA restriction characterized most CMV-associated TCR beta chains in a later analysis. Segments of the TCR beta V type were, in most cases, productive about 87% or about 30% of the time in an earlier analysis.

From germline, CDR1 is SNHLY and CDR2 FYNNEI. CDR3 length: 15 residues. V shed 6 bases and J shed 7 bases, with 16 bases lying between them. Primers for the PCR totalled 60 Vbeta and 13 Jbeta. The protocol was immunoSEQ multiplex PCR, while the TCRdb copy is restricted to in-frame clones and leaves out a portion. Recorded for this sample: approximately 80,000 clones. Of note for this clone: Its antigen is not known.

Sequenced sample: PBMCs. The receptor was isolated from a woman aged 25 to 39 in good health and CMV-seronegative. The J gene is TRBJ1-6, the V gene TRBV2; no definite D call. The CDR3, as DNA: TGTGCCAGCAGCGGCCAAACGATGGGCAATTCACCCCTCCACTTT. It codes for CASSGQTMGNSPLHF. The full variable domain, completed using reference TRBV2 and TRBJ1-6, is EPEVTQTPSHQVTQMGQEVILRCVPISNHLYFYWYRQILGQKVEFLVSFYNNEISEKSEIFDDQFSVERPDGSNFTLKIRSTKLEDSAMYFCASSGQTMGNSPLHFGNGTRLTVT.